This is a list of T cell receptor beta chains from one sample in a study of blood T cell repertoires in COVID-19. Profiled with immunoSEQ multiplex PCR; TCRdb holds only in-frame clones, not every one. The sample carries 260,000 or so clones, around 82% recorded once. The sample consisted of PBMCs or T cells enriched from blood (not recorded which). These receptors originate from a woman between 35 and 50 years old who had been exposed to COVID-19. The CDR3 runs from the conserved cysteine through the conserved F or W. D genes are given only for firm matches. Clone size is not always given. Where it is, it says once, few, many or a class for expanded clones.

TGTGCCAGCAGTGCCGGACTAGCGGAGGGCTTGAACGGGCAGTTCTTC	CASSAGLAEGLNGQFF	TRBV6-4	TRBD2	TRBJ2-1	few
TGCGCCAGCAGCCGCGGACAGGGTTCGGGGGAGCAGTACTTC	CASSRGQGSGEQYF	TRBV4-3	TRBD1	TRBJ2-7	NA
TGTGCCTGGGGGGGCGGACTAGCGGCGGAGACCCAGTACTTC	CAWGGGLAAETQYF	TRBV30	TRBD2	TRBJ2-5	NA
TGTGCCAGCGGGGGACTTCGGGGCGAGCAGTACTTC	CASGGLRGEQYF	TRBV2	NA	TRBJ2-7	NA
TGCAGCGTTGTCTTAGGGGGACAGGGGACTGAAGCTTTCTTT	CSVVLGGQGTEAFF	TRBV29-1	TRBD1	TRBJ1-1	NA
TGTGCCAGCAGCCCCGGGTCTCATAATGAAAAACTGTTTTTT	CASSPGSHNEKLFF	TRBV9	NA	TRBJ1-4	NA
TGTGCCAGCTCACCTCGGACAGGGGGTTTGGGGGACATTCAGTACTTC	CASSPRTGGLGDIQYF	TRBV18	TRBD1	TRBJ2-4	NA
TGTGCCAGCAGAAGGGGACAGCAAGAGACCCAGTACTTC	CASRRGQQETQYF	TRBV7-2	TRBD1	TRBJ2-5	NA
TGTGCCAGTCGGGACACGATGGACACTGAAGCTTTCTTT	CASRDTMDTEAFF	TRBV6-4	NA	TRBJ1-1	NA
TGTGCCAGCAAGTCCGGGACAGGGGGCCACAATGAGCAGTTCTTC	CASKSGTGGHNEQFF	TRBV7-8	TRBD1	TRBJ2-1	NA
TGTGCCAGCAATCCAGGACAGGGCGGGAACATTCAGTACTTC	CASNPGQGGNIQYF	TRBV9	TRBD1	TRBJ2-4	NA
TGTGCCAGCAGCCCCAGGGTTGAGAGCACTGAAGCTTTCTTT	CASSPRVESTEAFF	TRBV7-2	NA	TRBJ1-1	once
TGTGCCAGCAGCTTGGGGGGGGCAGGATATCAGCCCCAGCATTTT	CASSLGGAGYQPQHF	TRBV7-9	NA	TRBJ1-5	NA
TGTGCCAGCAGTGAACCTAACCGGGTCTACGAGCAGTACTTC	CASSEPNRVYEQYF	TRBV25-1	NA	TRBJ2-7	NA
TGTGCCAGCAGGGGAGGAGTGGAAGAGACCCAGTACTTC	CASRGGVEETQYF	TRBV6-6	NA	TRBJ2-5	NA
TGTGCCAGCAGTGATATCAGGGGTTTTCAGCCCCAGCATTTT	CASSDIRGFQPQHF	TRBV6-2/TRBV6-3	NA	TRBJ1-5	NA
TGTGCCAGCAGCCCTCGACAGGGAGGCTTGCCCCAGCATTTT	CASSPRQGGLPQHF	TRBV9	TRBD1	TRBJ1-5	once
TGTGCCAGCAGCCCTTCTGGAAACACCATATATTTT	CASSPSGNTIYF	TRBV14	NA	TRBJ1-3	NA
TGTGCCACCAGCGGACAGGGGTCCGCCTACAATGAGCAGTTCTTC	CATSGQGSAYNEQFF	TRBV15	TRBD1	TRBJ2-1	NA
TGTGCCAGCAGCGACCACGGGAGGGGGATGTCCTACAATGAGCAGTTCTTC	CASSDHGRGMSYNEQFF	TRBV3-1/TRBV3-2	TRBD2	TRBJ2-1	once
TGTGCCAGCAGGATAGGTCGGGGGGCAGGTAATTCCCCAGATACGCAGTATTTT	CASRIGRGAGNSPDTQYF	TRBV7-2	NA	TRBJ2-3	NA
TGTGCCAGCAGCCAAGAATGGGGCAGTAACACCGGGGAGCTGTTTTTT	CASSQEWGSNTGELFF	TRBV3-1/TRBV3-2	NA	TRBJ2-2	NA
TGTGCCAGCAGTGCCCAGGGGCGGGGGCACAATGAGCAGTTCTTC	CASSAQGRGHNEQFF	TRBV2	NA	TRBJ2-1	few
TGTGCCATCAGTGAGTCCCCCGTTGGACAGGGGGCTGACAATGAGCAGTTCTTC	CAISESPVGQGADNEQFF	TRBV10-3	TRBD1	TRBJ2-1	NA
TGTGCCAGCAGCTTTCGCGCCAGGGAAGAGGCCATATATTTT	CASSFRAREEAIYF	TRBV7-2	NA	TRBJ1-3	few
TGCGCCAGCAGTCCGGACACCTCCTCCTACAATGAGCAGTTCTTC	CASSPDTSSYNEQFF	TRBV5-1	NA	TRBJ2-1	NA
TGTGCCAGCTCACCGTGGACAGGGTCGAACACCGGGGAGCTGTTTTTT	CASSPWTGSNTGELFF	TRBV18	TRBD1	TRBJ2-2	once
TGTGCCAGCAGTTACGACGGGCTAGCGGGGGGAGGTGAGCAGTTCTTC	CASSYDGLAGGGEQFF	TRBV6-2/TRBV6-3	TRBD2	TRBJ2-1	NA
TGTGCCAGCTCACCCCTCGACAGGGTGGGCGAGCAGTACTTC	CASSPLDRVGEQYF	TRBV18	TRBD1	TRBJ2-7	NA
TGTGCCAGCAGAGGGACAGGAGGCGCTGGCTACACCTTC	CASRGTGGAGYTF	TRBV2	TRBD1	TRBJ1-2	NA
TGCAGCGTTGAAGGTAATGGCTACACCTTC	CSVEGNGYTF	TRBV29-1	NA	TRBJ1-2	few
TGTGCCGGGAGAGGGACAGAGGATGGAAAACTGTTTTTT	CAGRGTEDGKLFF	TRBV28	TRBD1	TRBJ1-4	NA
TGTGCCAGCAGCCCCGGGACTAGCGGGGAGCTCTACGAGCAGTACTTC	CASSPGTSGELYEQYF	TRBV11-2	TRBD2	TRBJ2-7	NA
TGTGCCAGCAGCCAAGATGGGACAGACTACGCCAATCAGCCCCAGCATTTT	CASSQDGTDYANQPQHF	TRBV14	TRBD1	TRBJ1-5	NA
TGTGCCAGCAGTTTGGCGACAGGATCCTACGAGCAGTACTTC	CASSLATGSYEQYF	TRBV6-5	NA	TRBJ2-7	once